This T cell receptor beta chain was identified in a study of blood T cell repertoires in COVID-19. Study information: The analysed material was cDNA or gDNA that came from T cells, B-cell-depleted T cells, or PBMCs.

The data were produced by immunoSEQ multiplex PCR, yet TCRdb's version contains in-frame clones alone and is incomplete. The sample contains 110,000 to 150,000 clones, more than 65% of which appear only once. Germline CDR1 is SGHRS and CDR2 is YFSETQ. With V trimmed by 4 bases and J by 5 bases, 2 bases remained unmatched. The CDR3 totals 14 residues. The clonotype was recovered from a human donor in a cohort sampled during active COVID-19. The rearrangement links TRBV5-1 to TRBJ1-6; the match to TRBD1 covers 8 bases. Sequencing was performed on peripheral blood. CDR3 nucleotide sequence: TGCGCCAGCAGCGACAGGGGTCATAATTCACCCCTCCACTTT. It translates to CASSDRGHNSPLHF.